One and the same sample provided the 23 T cell receptor beta chains below, sequenced in a study of cytomegalovirus exposure and HLA in healthy donors. Sequencing was performed with immunoSEQ multiplex PCR; in TCRdb, only in-frame clones are kept and a portion is missing. The repertoire holds roughly 180,000 clones, around 86% seen once, with approximately 7% in the top ten. The sequenced material came from PBMCs. These receptors were obtained from a man aged 25-45 years in good health and CMV-seropositive.

The CDR3 here is CASSLTTSGRAMEYEQYF. CDR3 in DNA: TGCGCCAGCAGCTTAACGACTAGCGGGAGGGCCATGGAGTACGAGCAGTACTTC. The rearrangement joins TRBV5-1 to TRBJ2-7, with 14 nucleotides matching TRBD2. The trim removed 2 bases at V and 4 bases at J, leaving 11 bases unmatched. Germline V gene data show CDR1 as SGHRS and CDR2 as YFSETQ. The CDR3 totals 18 residues.

V gene TRBV13 combines with J gene TRBJ1-2; D might be TRBD1 (5 bases). In germline, CDR1 is PRHDT, CDR2 FYEKMQ (reference sequence). The CDR3 sequence is 16 residues long. The germline V and J ends were trimmed by 6 bases and 2 bases, with 19 bases remaining between them. CDR3 protein: CASSWLLGQNNYGYTF. In DNA, the CDR3 is TGTGCCAGCAGTTGGCTCTTGGGGCAAAACAACTATGGCTACACCTTC.

The chain employs TRBV28 and TRBJ2-7; 9 bases map to TRBD2. CDR1 and CDR2 from the germline V gene are MDHEN and SYDVKM. This CDR3 region has 16 residues. V trimming: 2 bases; J trimming: 5 bases; junction bases outside the gene matches: 10. The CDR3 reads CASSLRLSGSYHEQYF. CDR3 nucleotide sequence: TGTGCCAGCAGTTTAAGGCTTAGCGGGAGCTACCACGAGCAGTACTTC.

The rearrangement links TRBV25-1 to TRBJ2-7; possible D gene TRBD2, 5 bases. The CDR3 runs to 15 residues. From germline, CDR1 is MGHDK and CDR2 SYGVNS. V was clipped by 3 bases and J by 1 base, with 13 bases between them. The CDR3 is CASSDSLGGSYEQYF. The CDR3 coding sequence is TGTGCCAGCAGTGATTCGCTAGGAGGTTCCTACGAGCAGTACTTC.

The CDR3 DNA is TGTGCCAGCAGGGGGGACCTGAGCTCCTATAATTCACCCCTCCACTTT. Translating it yields CASRGDLSSYNSPLHF. The V gene is TRBV2, the J gene TRBJ1-6, with TRBD1 as a possible D gene (5 bases). V dropped 6 bases and J dropped 0 bases, with 12 bases sitting between them. CDR3 length: 16 residues. Germline V CDR1 and CDR2: SNHLY, FYNNEI.

The chain couples TRBV5-1 to TRBJ1-1; D may be TRBD1 (5 bases). Germline values: CDR1 SGHRS, CDR2 YFSETQ. Between the trimmed V and J ends, which lost 4 bases and 1 base, there was a span of 14 bases. CDR3 length equals 15 residues. DNA of the CDR3: TGCGCCAGCAGCAATGCAGGGTCCCGGAACACTGAAGCTTTCTTT. Residues: CASSNAGSRNTEAFF.

The table lists this clone with a few counts. The gene calls are TRBV5-4 and TRBJ2-1, with TRBD2 identical over 11 bases. The length of the CDR3 is 15 residues. Per germline, CDR1 SGHNT and CDR2 YYREEE (reference sequence). The V segment lost 2 bases and the J segment 8 bases; nucleotides outside the gene matches: 6. The CDR3 coding sequence is TGTGCCAGCAGCTTTACTAGCGGGGGAGGCCATGAGCAGTTCTTC. It yields the protein CASSFTSGGGHEQFF.

The V gene is TRBV28, the J gene TRBJ1-5; D is undetermined. This CDR3 is built from 14 residues. Deletions cut 6 bases from V and 4 bases from J, with 13 bases between. Looked up from germline, CDR1 is MDHEN and CDR2 is SYDVKM. In DNA, the CDR3 is TGTGCCAGCAGCCAACCTCGGCAGAATCAGCCCCAGCATTTT. Residues: CASSQPRQNQPQHF.

J is TRBJ1-2 and V is TRBV6-5; possible D gene TRBD1, 5 bases. CDR1 MNHEY and CDR2 SVGAGI come from the germline V gene. The CDR3 is made up of 12 amino acids. V lost 5 bases, J lost 8 bases, and 12 bases lay in between. In DNA, the CDR3 is TGTGCCAGCAGTCTCGACAGAACAGGCTACACCTTC. Amino acid sequence: CASSLDRTGYTF.

The chain combines TRBV25-1 with TRBJ1-2; possible D gene TRBD1, 5 bases. Germline-derived CDR1 and CDR2 are MGHDK and SYGVNS. The CDR3 has 12 residues. V was clipped by 4 bases and J by 8 bases, with 11 bases between them. The CDR3 DNA is TGTGCCAGCAGTGCACCTCGGGGCGGCTACACCTTC. It encodes CASSAPRGGYTF.

The gene calls are TRBV7-6 and TRBJ1-2, with D maybe TRBD1 (5 bases). Trimming cost V 8 bases and J 7 bases, with 20 bases left between them. Germline V lookup: CDR1 SGHVS, CDR2 FNYEAQ. The CDR3 length is 14 residues. CDR3 coding DNA: TGTGCCAGCGGATGGGGCAGGGACTTCTTTGGCTACACCTTC. Protein: CASGWGRDFFGYTF.

This clone was observed a handful of times. The chain is built from TRBV2 and TRBJ2-3, with D perhaps matching TRBD1 or TRBD2 (6 bases each). Germline CDR1 SNHLY, CDR2 FYNNEI. The V end was cut by 7 bases, the J end by 5 bases, with 16 bases between. The CDR3 totals 14 residues. CDR3: CASTYSGEVDTQYF. The CDR3 bases are TGTGCCAGCACTTACTCAGGGGAGGTAGATACGCAGTATTTT.

This clone was seen more than once but under ten times. The chain couples TRBV9 to TRBJ2-1; D remains unclear. The germline gives CDR1 SGDLS, CDR2 YYNGEE. Trimming removed 2 bases from V and 8 bases from J, with 5 bases in between. CDR3 length equals 11 residues. CDR3 loop: CASSVSDEQFF. The CDR3 DNA reads TGTGCCAGCAGCGTCTCGGATGAGCAGTTCTTC. The entire variable domain, with the rest obtained from reference TRBV9 and TRBJ2-1, is as follows: DSGVTQTPKHLITATGQRVTLRCSPRSGDLSVYWYQQSLDQGLQFLIQYYNGEERAKGNILERFSAQQFPDLHSELNLSSLELGDSALYFCASSVSDEQFFGPGTRLTVL.

This chain uses TRBV6-5 with TRBJ1-4; D gene uncertain. Trimming left V 3 bases short and J 8 bases short, with 10 bases between. The germline V gene encodes CDR1 MNHEY and CDR2 SVGAGI. The CDR3 is made up of 13 amino acids. The CDR3 bases are TGTGCCAGCAGTTATCAGACCCTGGAAAAACTGTTTTTT. Residues: CASSYQTLEKLFF.

This clone was counted only a few times. The chain uses TRBV9 and TRBJ1-6; 8 nucleotides agree with TRBD1. There are 14 residues in the CDR3. Germline V CDR1 and CDR2: SGDLS, YYNGEE. V lost 3 bases and J lost 9; bases outside the gene matches: 5. CDR3 sequence: CASSGRGPGSPLHF. Here the CDR3 DNA reads TGTGCCAGCAGCGGCAGGGGGCCCGGTTCACCCCTCCACTTT.

The chain recombines TRBV2 with TRBJ1-2; tentative D call: TRBD1 (6 bases). The V end was cut by 4 bases, the J end by 4 bases, with 10 bases between. The germline CDR1 and CDR2 sequences are SNHLY and FYNNEI. The CDR3 loop spans 13 amino acids. CDR3 nucleotides: TGTGCCAGCAGTGCTGAACAGGGCTATGGCTACACCTTC. The encoded protein is CASSAEQGYGYTF. Filled out from reference TRBV2 and TRBJ1-2, the complete variable domain reads EPEVTQTPSHQVTQMGQEVILRCVPISNHLYFYWYRQILGQKVEFLVSFYNNEISEKSEIFDDQFSVERPDGSNFTLKIRSTKLEDSAMYFCASSAEQGYGYTFGSGTRLTVV.

This clone appeared a few times. The chain uses TRBV6-1 and TRBJ2-7; D gene uncertain. The CDR3 loop spans 12 amino acids. Germline CDR1 and CDR2: MNHNS and SASEGT. Between the trimmed V and J ends, which lost 4 bases and 3 bases, there was a span of 7 bases. The CDR3 loop is CASSVTGYEQYF. The CDR3 DNA sequence: TGTGCCAGCAGTGTCACGGGCTACGAGCAGTACTTC.

V usage is TRBV20-1 and J usage is TRBJ2-7; no definite D call. Germline CDR1 reads DFQATT; CDR2 reads SNEGSKA (reference sequence). With 3 bases removed from V and 5 bases from J, the gap between germline ends came to 8 bases. The CDR3 is made up of 11 amino acids. The CDR3 loop is CSASSENEQYF. DNA of the CDR3: TGCAGTGCTAGTTCCGAGAACGAGCAGTACTTC.

The chain joins TRBV6-5 to TRBJ2-7, with 10 nucleotides matching TRBD1. This CDR3 is built from 16 residues. The junction had 7 bases not matched to a gene; V was cut back by 2 bases and J by 3 bases. From germline, CDR1 is MNHEY and CDR2 SVGAGI. The CDR3 loop is CASSYIPGQGFYEQYF. CDR3 in DNA: TGTGCCAGCAGTTACATACCGGGACAGGGGTTCTACGAGCAGTACTTC.

The V gene is TRBV5-6, the J gene TRBJ2-7; 10 nucleotides line up with TRBD1. The ends lost 4 bases at V and 2 bases at J; junction bases unmatched: 3. Germline V gene lookup returns CDR1 SGHDT and CDR2 YYEEEE. The CDR3 totals 14 residues. In DNA form, the CDR3 reads TGTGCCAGCAGCCGACAGGGGGCCCCCTACGAGCAGTACTTC. It yields the protein CASSRQGAPYEQYF.

The chain couples TRBV12-5 to TRBJ1-5; no firm D call. V was pared by 2 bases and J by 7 bases, with 18 bases between. Germline V gene data show CDR1 as LGHNT and CDR2 as FRNRAP. The CDR3 has 16 amino acids. CDR3 in amino acids: CASGLLLSGEMQPQHF. In nucleotides, the CDR3 is TGTGCTAGTGGTTTGCTTTTGTCCGGGGAGATGCAGCCCCAGCATTTT.

J is TRBJ1-2 and V is TRBV5-1, with TRBD1 matching over 8 bases. Germline CDR1 SGHRS, CDR2 YFSETQ. The J segment lost 7 bases and the V segment lost 2 bases, leaving 4 bases of the junction unmatched. CDR3 length: 13 amino acids. CDR3 in DNA: TGCGCCAGCAGCTTTGACAGGGGCCCTGGCTACACCTTC. It yields the protein CASSFDRGPGYTF.

There are a few counts of this clone. The CDR3 DNA reads TGTGCCAGCAGTGAAGCCCGGGGTTTCAATCAGCCCCAGCATTTT. Its translation is CASSEARGFNQPQHF. The chain uses TRBV6-1 and TRBJ1-5, with D unresolved. The CDR3 has 15 residues. Germline-derived CDR1 and CDR2 are MNHNS and SASEGT. V was shortened by 0 bases and J by 3 bases, with 9 bases between the two germline ends.